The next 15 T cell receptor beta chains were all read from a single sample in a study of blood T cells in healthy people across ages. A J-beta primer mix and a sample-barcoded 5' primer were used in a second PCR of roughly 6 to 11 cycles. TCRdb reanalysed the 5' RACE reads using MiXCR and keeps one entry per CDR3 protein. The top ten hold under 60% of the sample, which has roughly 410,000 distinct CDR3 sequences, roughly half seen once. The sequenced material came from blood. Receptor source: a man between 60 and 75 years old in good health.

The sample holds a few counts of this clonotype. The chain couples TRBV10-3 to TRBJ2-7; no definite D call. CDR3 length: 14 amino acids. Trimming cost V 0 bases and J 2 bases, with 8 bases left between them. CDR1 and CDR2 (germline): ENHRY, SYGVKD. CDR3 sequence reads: CAISESVGPYEQYF. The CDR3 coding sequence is TGTGCCATCAGTGAGTCGGTGGGCCCCTACGAGCAGTACTTC.

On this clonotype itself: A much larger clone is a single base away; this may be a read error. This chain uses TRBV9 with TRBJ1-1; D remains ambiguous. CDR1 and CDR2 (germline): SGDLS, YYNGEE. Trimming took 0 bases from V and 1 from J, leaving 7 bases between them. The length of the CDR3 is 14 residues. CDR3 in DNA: TGTGCCAGCAGCGTAGCTCCCCAGAACACTGAAGCTTTCTTT. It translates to CASSVAPQNTEAFF. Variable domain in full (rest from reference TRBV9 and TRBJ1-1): DSGVTQTPKHLITATGQRVTLRCSPRSGDLSVYWYQQSLDQGLQFLIQYYNGEERAKGNILERFSAQQFPDLHSELNLSSLELGDSALYFCASSVAPQNTEAFFGQGTRLTVV.

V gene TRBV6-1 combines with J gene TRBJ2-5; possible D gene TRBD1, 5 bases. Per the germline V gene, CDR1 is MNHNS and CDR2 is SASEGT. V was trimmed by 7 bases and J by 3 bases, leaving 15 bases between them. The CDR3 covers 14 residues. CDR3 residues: CASTTGSVEETQYF. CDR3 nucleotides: TGTGCCAGCACCACAGGATCGGTGGAAGAGACCCAGTACTTC.

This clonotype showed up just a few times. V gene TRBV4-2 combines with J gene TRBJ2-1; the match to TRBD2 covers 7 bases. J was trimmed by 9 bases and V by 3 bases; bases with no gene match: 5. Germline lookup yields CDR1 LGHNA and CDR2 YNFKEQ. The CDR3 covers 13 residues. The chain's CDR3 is CASSHGLGFEQFF. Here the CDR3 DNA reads TGTGCCAGCAGCCACGGACTAGGTTTTGAGCAGTTCTTC.

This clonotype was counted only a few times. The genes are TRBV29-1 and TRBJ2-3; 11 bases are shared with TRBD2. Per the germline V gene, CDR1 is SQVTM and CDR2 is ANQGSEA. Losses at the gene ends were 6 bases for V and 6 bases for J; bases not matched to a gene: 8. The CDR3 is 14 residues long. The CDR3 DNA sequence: TGCAGCGTGGTGACTAGCGGGAATAGGGATACGCAGTATTTT. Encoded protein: CSVVTSGNRDTQYF.

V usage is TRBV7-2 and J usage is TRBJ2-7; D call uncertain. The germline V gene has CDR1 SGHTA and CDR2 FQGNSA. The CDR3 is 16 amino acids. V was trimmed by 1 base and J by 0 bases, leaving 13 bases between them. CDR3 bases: TGTGCCAGCAGCTTAGATATGCGGCAGGCCTCCTACGAGCAGTACTTC. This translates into CASSLDMRQASYEQYF.

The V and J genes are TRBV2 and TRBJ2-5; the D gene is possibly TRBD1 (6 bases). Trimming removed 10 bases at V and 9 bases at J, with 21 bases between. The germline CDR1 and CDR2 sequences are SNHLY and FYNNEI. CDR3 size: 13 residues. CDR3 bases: TGTGCCAACAGGGCAGGGCCTGAGGAGGCCCAGTACTTC. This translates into CANRAGPEEAQYF.

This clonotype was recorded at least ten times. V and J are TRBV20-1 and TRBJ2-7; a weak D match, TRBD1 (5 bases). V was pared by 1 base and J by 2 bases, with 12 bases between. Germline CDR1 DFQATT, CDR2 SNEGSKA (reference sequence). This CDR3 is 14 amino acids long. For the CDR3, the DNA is TGCAGTGCTAGAGCCCAGGGCAATCCCTACGAGCAGTACTTC. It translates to CSARAQGNPYEQYF.

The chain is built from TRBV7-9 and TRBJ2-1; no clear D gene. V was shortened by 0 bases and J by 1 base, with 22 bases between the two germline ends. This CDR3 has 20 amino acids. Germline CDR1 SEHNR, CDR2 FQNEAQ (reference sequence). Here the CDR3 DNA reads TGTGCCAGCAGCTTAGCGGTCCCAGGAACTTTGCTCGGTTCCTACAATGAGCAGTTCTTC. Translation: CASSLAVPGTLLGSYNEQFF.

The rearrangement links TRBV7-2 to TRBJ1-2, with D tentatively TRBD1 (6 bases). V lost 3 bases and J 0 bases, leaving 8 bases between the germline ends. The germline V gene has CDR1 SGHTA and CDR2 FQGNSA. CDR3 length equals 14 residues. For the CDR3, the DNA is TGTGCCAGCAGCTTGGGGACAACTAACTATGGCTACACCTTC. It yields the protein CASSLGTTNYGYTF.

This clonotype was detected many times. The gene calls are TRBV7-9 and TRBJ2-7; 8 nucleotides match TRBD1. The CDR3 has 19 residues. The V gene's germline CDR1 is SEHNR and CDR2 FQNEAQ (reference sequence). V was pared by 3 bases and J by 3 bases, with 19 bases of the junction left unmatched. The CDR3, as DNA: TGTGCCAGCAGCTTGAGAGGAGGGGGATCAGGACAGGGCCACTACGAGCAGTACTTC. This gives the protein CASSLRGGGSGQGHYEQYF.

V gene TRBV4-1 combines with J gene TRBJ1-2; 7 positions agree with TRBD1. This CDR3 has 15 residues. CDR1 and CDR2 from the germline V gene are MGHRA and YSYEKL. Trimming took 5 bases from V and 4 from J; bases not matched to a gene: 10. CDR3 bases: TGCGCCAGCAGCGCGACCGGGACAGCCGCCTATGGCTACACCTTC. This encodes CASSATGTAAYGYTF.

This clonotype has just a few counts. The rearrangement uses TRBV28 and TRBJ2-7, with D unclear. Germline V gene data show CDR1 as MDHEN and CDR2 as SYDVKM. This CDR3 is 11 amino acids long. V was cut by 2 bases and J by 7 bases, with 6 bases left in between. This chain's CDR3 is CASSLRSEQYF. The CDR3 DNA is TGTGCCAGCAGTTTAAGGAGTGAGCAGTACTTC.

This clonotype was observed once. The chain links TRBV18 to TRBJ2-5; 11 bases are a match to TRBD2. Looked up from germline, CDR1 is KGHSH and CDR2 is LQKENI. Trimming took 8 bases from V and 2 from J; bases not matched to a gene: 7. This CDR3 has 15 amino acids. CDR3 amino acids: CASKTGLAEQETQYF. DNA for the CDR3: TGTGCCAGCAAGACGGGACTAGCGGAGCAAGAGACCCAGTACTTC.

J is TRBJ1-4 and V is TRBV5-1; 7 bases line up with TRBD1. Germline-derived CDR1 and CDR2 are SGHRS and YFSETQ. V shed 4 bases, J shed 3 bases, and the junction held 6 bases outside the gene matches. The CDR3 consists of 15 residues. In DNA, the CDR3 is TGCGCCAGCAGCCCTGGACAGGCCCCTAATGAAAAACTGTTTTTT. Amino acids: CASSPGQAPNEKLFF. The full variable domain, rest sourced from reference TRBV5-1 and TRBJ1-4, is KAGVTQTPRYLIKTRGQQVTLSCSPISGHRSVSWYQQTPGQGLQFLFEYFSETQRNKGNFPGRFSGRQFSNSRSEMNVSTLELGDSALYLCASSPGQAPNEKLFFGSGTQLSVL.